Listed below are T cell receptor beta chains from one sample, sequenced in a study of blood T cell repertoires in COVID-19. Sequencing used immunoSEQ multiplex PCR; TCRdb keeps in-frame clones, though not all of them. Here the sample spans around 230,000 clones, about nine tenths being singletons. The sequenced sample was PBMCs or T cells enriched from blood (not recorded which). These receptors were collected from a woman between 40 and 50 years old with acute COVID-19. Both conserved end residues are part of each CDR3. The D gene is left open where the match is weak. The listing skips clone size in some rows; elsewhere it reads once, few, many or a size class.

j_gene | d_gene | v_gene | abundance | len | CDR3aa | CDR3nt
TRBJ1-2 | - | TRBV2 | - | 15 | CASSEQGPANYGYTF | TGTGCCAGCAGTGAACAGGGGCCCGCTAACTATGGCTACACCTTC
TRBJ2-5 | TRBD2 | TRBV29-1 | - | 16 | CSGYLIAGGEWETQYF | TGCAGCGGATATCTGATAGCGGGGGGGGAATGGGAGACCCAGTACTTC
TRBJ1-6 | TRBD1 | TRBV7-9 | - | 17 | CASSLALGGSGNSPLHF | TGTGCCAGCAGCTTAGCGCTAGGGGGCTCGGGTAATTCACCCCTCCACTTT
TRBJ2-2 | - | TRBV11-2 | - | 14 | CASSLGPIQGELFF | TGTGCCAGCAGCTTAGGGCCGATCCAGGGGGAGCTGTTTTTT
TRBJ1-4 | - | TRBV5-1 | few | 14 | CASRKPDINEKLFF | TGCGCCAGCAGAAAACCGGACATCAATGAAAAACTGTTTTTT
TRBJ1-3 | - | TRBV5-1 | - | 16 | CASSLVGGSSGNTIYF | TGCGCCAGCAGCTTGGTGGGGGGGAGTTCTGGAAACACCATATATTTT
TRBJ2-5 | TRBD1 | TRBV5-8 | - | 13 | CASSLAGGETQYF | TGTGCCAGCAGCTTGGCAGGGGGTGAGACCCAGTACTTC
TRBJ1-2 | - | TRBV9 | - | 12 | CASSDRVYGYTF | TGTGCCAGCAGCGACAGGGTATATGGCTACACCTTC
TRBJ2-5 | TRBD1 | TRBV5-1 | - | 15 | CASSTQTGLQETQYF | TGCGCCAGCAGCACCCAGACAGGGCTCCAAGAGACCCAGTACTTC
TRBJ2-1 | TRBD2 | TRBV3-1/TRBV3-2 | - | 17 | CASSQKIISGGAEEQFF | TGTGCCAGCAGCCAGAAAATTATTAGCGGGGGGGCGGAAGAGCAGTTCTTC
TRBJ2-2 | - | TRBV5-1 | few | 14 | CASSLGHTTGELFF | TGCGCCAGCAGCTTGGGGCATACCACCGGGGAGCTGTTTTTT
TRBJ2-7 | - | TRBV27 | - | 15 | CASSFSLGGSYEQYF | TGTGCCAGCAGTTTCTCATTAGGAGGTTCCTACGAGCAGTACTTC
TRBJ1-2 | - | TRBV25-1 | - | 14 | CASSESGGNYGYTF | TGTGCCAGCAGTGAATCGGGAGGCAACTATGGCTACACCTTC
TRBJ2-7 | TRBD1 | TRBV5-5 | - | 12 | CASSPDRDEQYF | TGTGCCAGCAGCCCAGACAGGGACGAGCAGTACTTC
TRBJ2-2 | - | TRBV5-1 | - | 14 | CASSLVVNTGELFF | TGCGCCAGCAGCTTGGTCGTAAACACCGGGGAGCTGTTTTTT
TRBJ1-1 | TRBD1 | TRBV5-6 | - | 13 | CASSLGDRVKAFF | TGTGCCAGCAGCTTGGGAGACAGGGTTAAAGCTTTCTTT
TRBJ1-6 | TRBD1 | TRBV9 | - | 15 | CASSPGDRTNSPLHF | TGTGCCAGCAGCCCCGGGGACAGAACTAATTCACCCCTCCACTTT
TRBJ1-1 | TRBD1 | TRBV7-6 | - | 12 | CASSPRDREAFF | TGTGCCAGCAGCCCCCGGGACAGGGAAGCTTTCTTT
TRBJ1-1 | - | TRBV5-1 | - | 13 | CASSFGSEGEAFF | TGCGCCAGCAGCTTCGGGTCAGAGGGTGAAGCTTTCTTT
TRBJ1-6 | - | TRBV9 | - | 15 | CASSGRGGYNSPLHF | TGTGCCAGCAGTGGCCGCGGGGGCTATAATTCACCCCTCCACTTT
TRBJ1-1 | TRBD1 | TRBV6-1 | few | 16 | CASSEVLGTGGTEAFF | TGTGCCAGCAGTGAAGTACTAGGGACAGGGGGCACTGAAGCTTTCTTT
TRBJ2-7 | - | TRBV3-1/TRBV3-2 | few | 14 | CASSQKRDTYEQYF | TGTGCCAGCAGCCAAAAACGGGACACCTACGAGCAGTACTTC
TRBJ1-6 | - | TRBV27 | - | 13 | CASSTVFGSPLHF | TGTGCCAGCAGTACAGTATTTGGTTCACCCCTCCACTTT
TRBJ1-1 | TRBD1 | TRBV6-6 | - | 13 | CASDRGRDTEAFF | TGTGCCAGCGACAGGGGGCGGGACACTGAAGCTTTCTTT
TRBJ1-2 | TRBD1 | TRBV6-2/TRBV6-3 | - | 16 | CASSSSLTGASYGYTF | TGTGCCAGCAGTTCTTCCTTGACAGGGGCGTCCTATGGCTACACCTTC
TRBJ1-3 | - | TRBV30 | - | 16 | CARGSGPGGSGNTIYF | TGTGCCCGGGGGTCGGGGCCGGGGGGTTCTGGAAACACCATATATTTT
TRBJ1-2 | - | TRBV27 | - | 14 | CASSLAPSGNGYTF | TGTGCCAGCAGTTTAGCGCCCTCGGGTAATGGCTACACCTTC
TRBJ2-3 | - | TRBV9 | - | 17 | CASSVAIPGRLADTQYF | TGTGCCAGCAGCGTAGCCATACCCGGCCGTCTAGCAGATACGCAGTATTTT
TRBJ1-2 | TRBD1 | TRBV27 | - | 16 | CASSLSGQGARYGYTF | TGTGCCAGCAGTTTATCCGGACAGGGGGCCCGATATGGCTACACCTTC
TRBJ2-7 | TRBD1 | TRBV10-3 | - | 15 | CAISESTGLGNEQYF | TGTGCCATCAGTGAGTCGACAGGGTTGGGCAACGAGCAGTACTTC
TRBJ1-2 | TRBD1 | TRBV10-3 | - | 14 | CAISEGTANYGYTF | TGTGCCATCAGTGAGGGGACAGCTAACTATGGCTACACCTTC
TRBJ1-6 | - | TRBV6-5 | - | 14 | CASRQDTKNSPLHF | TGTGCCAGCAGACAGGACACCAAAAATTCACCCCTCCACTTT
TRBJ1-1 | - | TRBV19 | once | 11 | CASKFRTEAFF | TGTGCCAGCAAGTTTCGGACTGAAGCTTTCTTT
TRBJ2-2 | - | TRBV7-2 | - | 13 | CASSEVAGVELFF | TGTGCCAGCAGCGAAGTCGCCGGGGTGGAGCTGTTTTTT
TRBJ2-1 | - | TRBV4-3 | - | 14 | CASSQDLGDNEQFF | TGCGCCAGCAGCCAAGATTTAGGAGACAATGAGCAGTTCTTC
TRBJ2-7 | - | TRBV9 | - | 15 | CASSVYSGVGYEQYF | TGTGCCAGCAGCGTTTATTCAGGTGTGGGCTACGAGCAGTACTTC
TRBJ1-1 | - | TRBV7-2 | - | 16 | CASSLEAAGAPTEAFF | TGTGCCAGCAGCTTAGAGGCGGCAGGGGCCCCCACTGAAGCTTTCTTT
TRBJ1-5 | TRBD1 | TRBV4-1 | - | 16 | CASSQDEGAWNQPQHF | TGCGCCAGCAGCCAAGATGAGGGGGCCTGGAATCAGCCCCAGCATTTT
TRBJ1-5 | - | TRBV9 | - | 15 | CASSVDSYSNQPQHF | TGTGCCAGCAGCGTCGACAGTTATAGCAATCAGCCCCAGCATTTT
TRBJ1-2 | TRBD1 | TRBV9 | - | 16 | CASSPYPGQGAEGYTF | TGTGCCAGCAGTCCCTACCCAGGACAGGGGGCAGAGGGCTACACCTTC
TRBJ1-1 | - | TRBV2 | once | 11 | CASSERAPAFF | TGTGCCAGCAGTGAGCGGGCCCCAGCTTTCTTT
TRBJ1-6 | - | TRBV27 | - | 15 | CASSYQGGGNSPLHF | TGTGCCAGCAGTTACCAGGGAGGGGGGAATTCACCCCTCCACTTT
TRBJ2-2 | - | TRBV20-1 | - | 11 | CSVRDAGELFF | TGCAGCGTGAGGGATGCCGGGGAGCTGTTTTTT
TRBJ2-5 | - | TRBV6-5 | - | 10 | CASRRETQYF | TGTGCCAGCAGGAGAGAGACCCAGTACTTC
TRBJ1-4 | - | TRBV19 | - | 15 | CASSIGTVRDEKLFF | TGTGCCAGTAGTATAGGGACAGTGAGGGATGAAAAACTGTTTTTT
TRBJ1-2 | - | TRBV12-5 | - | 15 | CASGLLAGWNYGYTF | TGTGCTAGTGGTTTACTAGCGGGATGGAACTATGGCTACACCTTC
TRBJ1-6 | - | TRBV6-1 | - | 15 | CASSERVGGGSPLHF | TGTGCCAGCAGTGAGAGGGTGGGAGGGGGTTCACCCCTCCACTTT
TRBJ2-4 | - | TRBV4-3 | - | 18 | CASSQDPPSRQIKNIQYF | TGCGCCAGCAGCCAAGATCCACCTTCGCGGCAGATCAAAAACATTCAGTACTTC
TRBJ2-4 | TRBD1 | TRBV2 | - | 16 | CASSPGQALSKNIQYF | TGTGCCAGCAGCCCCGGACAGGCGTTATCCAAAAACATTCAGTACTTC
TRBJ1-2 | - | TRBV7-3 | - | 15 | CASSLMARGAGGYTF | TGTGCCAGCAGCTTAATGGCCCGGGGGGCTGGGGGCTACACCTTC
TRBJ2-3 | TRBD2 | TRBV6-4 | - | 19 | CASSVDPGTSGGAADTQYF | TGTGCCAGCAGTGTCGACCCCGGGACTAGCGGGGGGGCCGCAGATACGCAGTATTTT
TRBJ1-2 | - | TRBV24-1 | - | 11 | CATSAREGYTF | TGTGCCACCAGTGCCAGGGAAGGCTACACCTTC
TRBJ2-1 | TRBD1 | TRBV5-1 | - | 15 | CASSLGQGKGDEQFF | TGCGCCAGCAGCCTCGGACAGGGGAAGGGGGATGAGCAGTTCTTC
TRBJ1-2 | - | TRBV5-4 | - | 17 | CASSLESGLGLNYGYTF | TGTGCCAGCAGCTTGGAGTCAGGGTTAGGTCTTAACTATGGCTACACCTTC
TRBJ1-1 | - | TRBV7-9 | - | 16 | CASGLQAGVGETEAFF | TGTGCCAGCGGCTTACAGGCAGGGGTTGGGGAAACTGAAGCTTTCTTT
TRBJ2-1 | - | TRBV7-9 | - | 11 | CASSQLNEQFF | TGTGCCAGCAGCCAACTCAATGAGCAGTTCTTC
TRBJ1-1 | - | TRBV10-3 | - | 13 | CAISAEGNTEAFF | TGTGCCATCAGCGCTGAGGGGAACACTGAAGCTTTCTTT
TRBJ1-1 | - | TRBV7-2 | - | 16 | CASSLVGQGGVTEAFF | TGTGCCAGCAGCTTAGTTGGGCAGGGCGGGGTCACTGAAGCTTTCTTT